The 16 T cell receptor beta chains below all came from one sample that was sequenced in a study of blood T cell repertoires in COVID-19. Measured with immunoSEQ multiplex PCR; TCRdb has only the in-frame clones, and not every one. The profile shows fewer than 500,000 clones, roughly 77% of them singletons. Sequencing was carried out using peripheral blood. These receptors all stem from a human donor with acute or convalescent COVID-19. The donor label of this sample is uncertain.

This chain joins TRBV10-3 and TRBJ1-5, with D unresolved. This CDR3 has 14 amino acids. The V end was cut by 4 bases, the J end by 3 bases, with 10 bases between. The germline CDR1 and CDR2 sequences are ENHRY and SYGVKD. In nucleotides, the CDR3 is TGTGCCATCAGTGCTAATCAAGACAATCAGCCCCAGCATTTT. Amino acids: CAISANQDNQPQHF.

The V call is TRBV2, the J call TRBJ2-3; perhaps TRBD1 as D (5 bases). V lost 4 bases and J 0 bases, leaving 11 bases between the germline ends. From germline, CDR1 is SNHLY and CDR2 FYNNEI. The CDR3 runs to 15 residues. The CDR3 loop reads CASSVTASSTDTQYF. The CDR3 DNA sequence: TGTGCCAGCAGTGTGACAGCCTCAAGCACAGATACGCAGTATTTT.

The J gene is TRBJ2-5, the V gene TRBV3-1 (or the pseudogene TRBV3-2); D gene uncertain. With 0 bases removed from V and 5 bases from J, the gap between germline ends came to 16 bases. The germline V gene encodes CDR1 LGHDT and CDR2 YNNKEL (reference sequence). The CDR3 length is 16 residues. The CDR3 DNA sequence: TGTGCCAGCAGCCAAGACCGGGTTCGTAACGGGGAGACCCAGTACTTC. It is translated as CASSQDRVRNGETQYF.

Notes on this clone: A read error may be the cause here, since a much bigger clone is one base away. V and J are TRBV28 and TRBJ1-1; 8 bases map to TRBD1. The length of the CDR3 is 17 residues. Germline CDR1 reads MDHEN; CDR2 reads SYDVKM. The CDR3, as DNA: TGTACCAGCAGTTTCTCTCCCAGGGGGCGCGTCCACACTGAAGCTTTCTTT. Translating it yields CTSSFSPRGRVHTEAFF.

This chain links TRBV7-9 with TRBJ1-2; D gene uncertain. V was pared by 1 base and J by 4 bases, with 4 bases between. Germline assignment: CDR1 SEHNR and CDR2 FQNEAQ (reference sequence). This CDR3 comprises 12 residues. The CDR3 region has the DNA TGTGCCAGCAGCTTAGACGGCTATGGCTACACCTTC. It translates to CASSLDGYGYTF.

Here the CDR3 DNA reads TGTGCCAGCAGTTATCGTGGGGGCCCGGGAAACACCATATATTTT. As protein: CASSYRGGPGNTIYF. This chain connects TRBV6-5 to TRBJ1-3; tentatively, D is TRBD1 (6 bases). V lost 3 bases to trimming and J lost 4 bases, with 13 bases between them. The CDR3 length is 15 residues. CDR1 is MNHEY, CDR2 SVGAGI, per germline.

This chain uses TRBV7-9 with TRBJ1-6, with TRBD1 identical over 8 bases. In germline, CDR1 is SEHNR, CDR2 FQNEAQ (reference sequence). This CDR3 region has 16 residues. V lost 4 bases to trimming and J lost 7 bases; unmatched junction nucleotides: 9. CDR3 sequence: CASSSTGQGHNSPLHF. CDR3 in DNA: TGTGCCAGCAGCTCCACAGGACAGGGTCACAATTCACCCCTCCACTTT.

CDR3 coding DNA: TGTGCCAGCAGAAGGGACAGGGGGCCGGCCCAGTACTTC. It encodes CASRRDRGPAQYF. The chain joins TRBV2 to TRBJ2-5, with 12 bases matching TRBD1. The CDR3 totals 13 residues. V trimming: 6 bases; J trimming: 9 bases; junction bases outside the gene matches: 5. CDR1 and CDR2 (germline): SNHLY, FYNNEI.

The genes are TRBV29-1 and TRBJ1-1; the D is unclear. CDR1 and CDR2 (germline): SQVTM, ANQGSEA. This CDR3 contains 12 residues. V lost 5 bases and J lost 1, with 8 bases in between. CDR3 coding DNA: TGCAGCGTTCAACGAGGGAACACTGAAGCTTTCTTT. The encoded protein is CSVQRGNTEAFF.

This rearrangement joins TRBV6-5 to TRBJ2-1; TRBD1 matches at 7 bases. The CDR3 is 14 residues long. Germline assignment: CDR1 MNHEY and CDR2 SVGAGI. V lost 6 bases to trimming and J lost 4 bases; unmatched junction nucleotides: 6. In DNA, the CDR3 is TGTGCCAGCAGCCGGACAGGAGATTACAATGAGCAGTTCTTC. It encodes CASSRTGDYNEQFF.

The CDR3 nucleotides read TGCAGTGCTAGTGGATTAGCGGGAGACTACGAGCAGTACTTC. The encoded protein is CSASGLAGDYEQYF. This sequence joins TRBV20-1 and TRBJ2-7; 9 bases fit TRBD2. From germline, CDR1 is DFQATT and CDR2 SNEGSKA (reference sequence). This CDR3 comprises 14 residues. J gave up 3 bases and V 3 bases, and 6 bases lay outside the gene matches.

The CDR3 DNA sequence: TGTGCCACCAGCAGAGACAGGGGAGGGGGTGGAGAAGCTTTCTTT. As protein: CATSRDRGGGGEAFF. The rearrangement uses TRBV15 and TRBJ1-1; possibly TRBD1 for D (6 bases). V dropped 0 bases and J dropped 8 bases, with 16 bases sitting between them. CDR1 is LNHNV and CDR2 is YYDKDF in the germline V gene (reference sequence). The CDR3 is 15 residues long.

The chain combines TRBV6-5 with TRBJ2-1; D may be TRBD2 (7 bases). The germline CDR1 and CDR2 sequences are MNHEY and SVGAGI. With 6 bases removed from V and 0 bases from J, the gap between germline ends came to 12 bases. This CDR3 is built from 15 residues. CDR3 amino acids: CASRGGAASYNEQFF. As DNA, the CDR3 is TGTGCCAGCAGGGGGGGGGCTGCCTCCTACAATGAGCAGTTCTTC.

The chain has TRBV20-1 and TRBJ1-4; D gene ambiguous. The germline V gene has CDR1 DFQATT and CDR2 SNEGSKA (reference sequence). This CDR3 is 12 amino acids long. V gave up 3 bases and J gave up 4 bases, with 6 bases separating them. The CDR3 DNA is TGCAGTGCTAGTGTCAGTAATGAAAAACTGTTTTTT. Its translation is CSASVSNEKLFF.

The V and J genes are TRBV5-8 and TRBJ1-1; 7 bases align to TRBD1. Trimming removed 3 bases from V and 1 base from J; junction bases left unmatched: 9. From germline, CDR1 is SGHTS and CDR2 YDEGEE. The CDR3 is made up of 16 amino acids. This CDR3 is CASSSRQGSWNTEAFF. The CDR3 DNA reads TGTGCCAGCAGCTCACGACAGGGCTCCTGGAACACTGAAGCTTTCTTT. The variable domain in full, with the rest retrieved from reference TRBV5-8 and TRBJ1-1, is EAGVTQSPTHLIKTRGQQATLRCSPISGHTSVYWYQQALGLGLQFLLWYDEGEERNRGNFPPRFSGRQFPNYSSELNVNALELEDSALYLCASSSRQGSWNTEAFFGQGTRLTVV.

CDR3 loop: CATSRRGIGRSSDTGELFF. The DNA for the CDR3 is TGTGCCACCTCCCGAAGGGGAATCGGACGATCCTCTGACACCGGGGAGCTGTTTTTT. The chain has TRBV19 and TRBJ2-2; perhaps TRBD1 as D (5 bases). Trimming cost V 10 bases and J 3 bases, with 30 bases left between them. CDR3 length equals 19 residues. Germline V lookup: CDR1 LNHDA, CDR2 SQIVND (reference sequence).